The T cell receptor (beta chain) under discussion was sequenced for a study of PD-L1 blockade in urothelial cancer. The CDR3 extends over 13 amino acids. The germline V gene encodes CDR1 SGHVS and CDR2 FQNEAQ. Trimming shortened V by 4 bases and J by 0 bases, and 7 bases separated the two germline ends. Noted time point: pretreatment peripheral blood. Some clones are missing from TCRdb's copy, which holds only in-frame ones; the method was immunoSEQ multiplex PCR. The sample contains some 74,000 clones, around 85% of which appear only once. The chain couples TRBV7-8 to TRBJ2-7; D is possibly TRBD2 (5 bases). This receptor was obtained from a man aged 35 to 55 with urothelial cancer. Sequencing was performed on PBMCs, taken around atezolizumab (anti-PD-L1) treatment. The CDR3 loop reads CASSSGISYEQYF. CDR3 in DNA: TGTGCCAGCAGCTCCGGGATCTCCTACGAGCAGTACTTC.